This record looks at one T cell receptor (beta chain) sequence and its context. Its target is not known. The data originate from a study of cytomegalovirus exposure and HLA in healthy donors. Study at large: Caucasian-associated ancestry cluster membership applied to just over 80% of 398 genotyped donors. Study observations and caveats: A later analysis revealed that TCR association rates differed between HLA loci, peaking at DRB1 and bottoming out at HLA-C. There were a few CMV-associated chains whose specificity for CMV antigens was confirmed in vitro. In a later analysis, TCR beta V- and J-gene trimming showed a link to a missense DCLRE1C variant.

The PCR used 60 Vbeta and 13 Jbeta primers. The repertoire was sequenced with immunoSEQ multiplex PCR; TCRdb's copy has only in-frame clones and lacks some. Of around 92,000 clones listed, about 70% are singletons. The CDR3 length is 13 residues. J was trimmed by 3 bases and V by 4 bases; bases with no gene match: 1. Germline V gives CDR1 MGHRA, CDR2 YSYEKL. The sample comprised PBMCs. V is TRBV4-1 and J is TRBJ1-2; 8 bases align to TRBD1. The clonotype was recovered from a woman aged 70-85 years in good health and CMV-seropositive. The CDR3 sequence: CASSPTGDYGYTF. The DNA for the CDR3 is TGCGCCAGCAGCCCGACAGGGGACTATGGCTACACCTTC.